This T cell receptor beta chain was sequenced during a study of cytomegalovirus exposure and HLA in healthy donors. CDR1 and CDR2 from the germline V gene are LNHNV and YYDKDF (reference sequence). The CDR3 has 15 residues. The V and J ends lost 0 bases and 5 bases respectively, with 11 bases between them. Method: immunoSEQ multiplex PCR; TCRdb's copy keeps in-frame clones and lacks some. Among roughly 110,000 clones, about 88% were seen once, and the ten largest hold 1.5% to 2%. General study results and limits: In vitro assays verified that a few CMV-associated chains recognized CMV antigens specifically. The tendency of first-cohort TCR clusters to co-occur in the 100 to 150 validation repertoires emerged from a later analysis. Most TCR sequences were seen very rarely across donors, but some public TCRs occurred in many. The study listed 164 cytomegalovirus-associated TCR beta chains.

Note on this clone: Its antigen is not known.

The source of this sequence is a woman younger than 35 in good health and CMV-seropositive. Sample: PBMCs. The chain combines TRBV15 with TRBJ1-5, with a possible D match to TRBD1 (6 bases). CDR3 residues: CATSRDVQGDQPQHF. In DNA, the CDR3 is TGTGCCACCAGCAGAGATGTACAGGGAGATCAGCCCCAGCATTTT.